The rows below give T cell receptor beta chains drawn from one sample of a study of blood T cell repertoires in COVID-19. The repertoire was sequenced with immunoSEQ multiplex PCR; TCRdb's copy has only in-frame clones and lacks some. The data show about 400,000 clones, with 70% to 90% seen just once and 0.95% to 1% held by the top ten. Sequencing was carried out using PBMCs or T cells enriched from blood (not recorded which). Every receptor here comes from a woman aged 25 to 45 with acute COVID-19. The CDR3 runs from the conserved cysteine through the conserved F or W. The D gene is left open where the match is weak. Part of the rows lack a size; the others show once, few, many or a class for expanded clones.

v_gene	j_gene	abundance	d_gene	CDR3nt	CDR3aa
TRBV5-1	TRBJ2-1	-	TRBD1	TGCGCCAGCAGCTTAGAGACAGGGTACAATGAGCAGTTCTTC	CASSLETGYNEQFF
TRBV5-1	TRBJ2-3	-	-	TGCGCCAGCAGCTTGGGACTAGACACAGATACGCAGTATTTT	CASSLGLDTDTQYF
TRBV5-5	TRBJ1-5	-	-	TGTGCCAGCAGCCCCCGCGGTGAGCGTCAGCCCCAGCATTTT	CASSPRGERQPQHF
TRBV18	TRBJ1-2	-	-	TGTGCCAGCTCAGCAGTGTCTAACTATGGCTACACCTTC	CASSAVSNYGYTF
TRBV10-3	TRBJ1-4	-	-	TGTGCCATCAGTGGCAGTAATGAAAAACTGTTTTTT	CAISGSNEKLFF
TRBV27	TRBJ1-2	once	-	TGTGCCAGCAGCCCCACCATCGCAGGGGAGAAGCTCTATGGCTACACCTTC	CASSPTIAGEKLYGYTF
TRBV24-1	TRBJ1-4	-	-	TGTGCCACCAGTGATCCCCGGGGGGCGGATGAAAAACTGTTTTTT	CATSDPRGADEKLFF
TRBV19	TRBJ1-2	-	-	TGTGCCAGTAGTATTTGGGGAGACTATGGCTACACCTTC	CASSIWGDYGYTF
TRBV7-3	TRBJ1-2	-	TRBD1	TGTGCCAGCAGCTTAAACCCGGGACAGGGCATAAATGGCTACACCTTC	CASSLNPGQGINGYTF
TRBV25-1	TRBJ2-1	few	-	TGTGCCAGCAGTGAATATAACAATGAGCAGTTCTTC	CASSEYNNEQFF
TRBV18	TRBJ1-1	-	-	TGTGCCAGCTCAAAGGAGACTGAAGCTTTCTTT	CASSKETEAFF